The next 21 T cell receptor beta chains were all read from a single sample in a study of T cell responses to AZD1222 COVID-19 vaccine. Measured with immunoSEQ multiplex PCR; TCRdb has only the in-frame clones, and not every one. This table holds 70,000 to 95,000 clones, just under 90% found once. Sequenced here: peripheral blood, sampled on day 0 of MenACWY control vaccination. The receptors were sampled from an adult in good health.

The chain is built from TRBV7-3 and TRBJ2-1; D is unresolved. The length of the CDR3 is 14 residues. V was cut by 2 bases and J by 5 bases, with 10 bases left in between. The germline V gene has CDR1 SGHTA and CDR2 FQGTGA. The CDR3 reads CASSLGVADNEQFF. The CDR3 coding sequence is TGTGCCAGCAGCTTAGGGGTCGCGGACAATGAGCAGTTCTTC.

The CDR3 reads CASSLADRGQEKLFF. As DNA, the CDR3 is TGTGCCAGCAGCTTAGCGGACAGGGGACAGGAAAAACTGTTTTTT. V is TRBV7-6 and J is TRBJ1-4; 9 bases align to TRBD1. This CDR3 is built from 15 residues. V gave up 0 bases and J gave up 8 bases; unmatched junction bases: 4. The germline CDR1 and CDR2 sequences are SGHVS and FNYEAQ.

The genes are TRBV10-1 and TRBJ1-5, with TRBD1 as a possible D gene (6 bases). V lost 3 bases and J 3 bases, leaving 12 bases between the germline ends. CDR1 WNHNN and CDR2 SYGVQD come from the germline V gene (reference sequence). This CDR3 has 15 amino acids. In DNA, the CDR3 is TGCGCCAGCAGTGAATTACAGGGAGACAATCAGCCCCAGCATTTT. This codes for CASSELQGDNQPQHF.

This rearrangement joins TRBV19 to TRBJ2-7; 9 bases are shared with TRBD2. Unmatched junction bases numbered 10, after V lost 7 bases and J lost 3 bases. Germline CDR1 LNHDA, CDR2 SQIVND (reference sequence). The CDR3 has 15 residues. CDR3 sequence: CASKRGATPYYEQYF. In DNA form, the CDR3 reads TGTGCCAGTAAGCGGGGGGCGACGCCTTACTACGAGCAGTACTTC.

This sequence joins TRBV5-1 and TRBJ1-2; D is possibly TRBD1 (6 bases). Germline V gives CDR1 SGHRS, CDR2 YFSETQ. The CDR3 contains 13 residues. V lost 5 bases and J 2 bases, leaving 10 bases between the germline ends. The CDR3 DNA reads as TGCGCCAGCAGTCGGGACACGAACTATGGCTACACCTTC. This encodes CASSRDTNYGYTF.

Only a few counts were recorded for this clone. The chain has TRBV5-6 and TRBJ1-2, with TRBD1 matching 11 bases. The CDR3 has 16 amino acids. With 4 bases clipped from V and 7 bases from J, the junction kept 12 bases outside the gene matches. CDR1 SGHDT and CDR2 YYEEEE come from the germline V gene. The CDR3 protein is CASSDLRDRGFGGYTF. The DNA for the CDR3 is TGTGCCAGCAGCGATCTCCGGGACAGGGGGTTTGGTGGCTACACCTTC.

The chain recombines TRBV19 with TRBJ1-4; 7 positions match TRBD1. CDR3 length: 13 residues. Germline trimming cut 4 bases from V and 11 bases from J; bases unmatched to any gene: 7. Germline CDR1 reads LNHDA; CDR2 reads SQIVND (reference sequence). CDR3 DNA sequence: TGTGCCAGTAGTACCAGCGACAGGGTGAAACTGTTTTTT. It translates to CASSTSDRVKLFF.

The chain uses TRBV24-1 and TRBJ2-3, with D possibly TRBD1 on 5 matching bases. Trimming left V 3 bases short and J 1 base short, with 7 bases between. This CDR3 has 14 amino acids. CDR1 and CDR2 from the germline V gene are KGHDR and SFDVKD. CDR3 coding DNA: TGTGCCACCAGTGATCCAGGGCGCACAGATACGCAGTATTTT. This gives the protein CATSDPGRTDTQYF.

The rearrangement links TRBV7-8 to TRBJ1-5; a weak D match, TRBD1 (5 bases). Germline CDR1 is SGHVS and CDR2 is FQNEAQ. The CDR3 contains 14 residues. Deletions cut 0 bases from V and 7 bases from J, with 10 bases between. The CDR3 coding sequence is TGTGCCAGCAGCTTAGCAAGGGGTGGGCAGCCCCAGCATTTT. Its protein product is CASSLARGGQPQHF.

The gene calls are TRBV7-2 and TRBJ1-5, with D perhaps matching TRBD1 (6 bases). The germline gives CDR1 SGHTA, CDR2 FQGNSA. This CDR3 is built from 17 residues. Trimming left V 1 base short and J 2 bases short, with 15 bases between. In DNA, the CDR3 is TGTGCCAGCAGCTTAGTGGCAGGGGATTTTGGCAATCAGCCCCAGCATTTT. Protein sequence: CASSLVAGDFGNQPQHF.

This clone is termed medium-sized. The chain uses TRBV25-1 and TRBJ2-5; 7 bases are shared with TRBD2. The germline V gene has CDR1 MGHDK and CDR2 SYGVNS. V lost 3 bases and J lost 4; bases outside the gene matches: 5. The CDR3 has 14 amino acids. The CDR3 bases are TGTGCCAGCAGTGAGCGGGGGACGGGAGAGACCCAGTACTTC. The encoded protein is CASSERGTGETQYF.

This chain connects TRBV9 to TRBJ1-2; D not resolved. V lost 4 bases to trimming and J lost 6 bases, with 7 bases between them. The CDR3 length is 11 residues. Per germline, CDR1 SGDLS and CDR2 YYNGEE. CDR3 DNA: TGTGCCAGCAGCACCGCCCATGGCTACACCTTC. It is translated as CASSTAHGYTF.

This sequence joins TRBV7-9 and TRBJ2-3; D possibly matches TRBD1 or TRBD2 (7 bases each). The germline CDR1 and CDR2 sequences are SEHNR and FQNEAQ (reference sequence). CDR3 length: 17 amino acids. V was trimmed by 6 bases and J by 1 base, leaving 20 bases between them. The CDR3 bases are TGTGCCAGCAGTCCAGGGGGGGGACCTCGGCGCACAGATACGCAGTATTTT. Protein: CASSPGGGPRRTDTQYF.

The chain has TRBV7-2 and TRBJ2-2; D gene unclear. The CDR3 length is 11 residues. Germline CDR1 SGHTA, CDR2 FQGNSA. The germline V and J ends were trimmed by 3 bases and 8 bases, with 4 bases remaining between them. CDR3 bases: TGTGCCAGCAGCTTTGTGGGGGAGCTGTTTTTT. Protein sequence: CASSFVGELFF.

The CDR3: CASSLREAEAFF. In nucleotides, the CDR3 is TGTGCCAGCAGTTTAAGGGAGGCTGAAGCTTTCTTT. This chain connects TRBV28 to TRBJ1-1; D remains unclear. Germline loops: CDR1 MDHEN, CDR2 SYDVKM. The ends were cut back, 2 bases at V and 6 bases at J, with 7 bases in the middle. The CDR3 extends over 12 amino acids.

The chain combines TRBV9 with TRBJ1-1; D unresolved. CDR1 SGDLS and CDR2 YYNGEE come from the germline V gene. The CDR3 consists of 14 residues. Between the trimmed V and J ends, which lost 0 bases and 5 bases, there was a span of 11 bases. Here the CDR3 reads CASSVVSGGTEAFF. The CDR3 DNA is TGTGCCAGCAGCGTAGTATCAGGAGGGACTGAAGCTTTCTTT. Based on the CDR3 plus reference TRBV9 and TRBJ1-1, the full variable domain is DSGVTQTPKHLITATGQRVTLRCSPRSGDLSVYWYQQSLDQGLQFLIQYYNGEERAKGNILERFSAQQFPDLHSELNLSSLELGDSALYFCASSVVSGGTEAFFGQGTRLTVV.

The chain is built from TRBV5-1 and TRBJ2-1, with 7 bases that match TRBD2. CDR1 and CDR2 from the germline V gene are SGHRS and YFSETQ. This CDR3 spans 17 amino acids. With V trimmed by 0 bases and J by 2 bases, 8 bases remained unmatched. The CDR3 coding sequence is TGCGCCAGCAGCTTGGTGTTCGGTGGGGGGGCCTACAATGAGCAGTTCTTC. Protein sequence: CASSLVFGGGAYNEQFF.

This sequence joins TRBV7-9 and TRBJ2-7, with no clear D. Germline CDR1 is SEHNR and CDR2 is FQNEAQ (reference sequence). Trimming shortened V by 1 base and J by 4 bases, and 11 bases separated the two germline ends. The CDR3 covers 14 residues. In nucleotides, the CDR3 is TGTGCCAGCAGCTTAGTTACGAACTCTTACGAGCAGTACTTC. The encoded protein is CASSLVTNSYEQYF.

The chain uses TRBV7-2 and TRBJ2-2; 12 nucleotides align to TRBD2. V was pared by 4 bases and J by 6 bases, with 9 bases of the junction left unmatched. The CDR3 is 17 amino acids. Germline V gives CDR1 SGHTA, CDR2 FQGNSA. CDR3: CASSWWLAGGSSGELFF. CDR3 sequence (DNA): TGTGCCAGCAGCTGGTGGCTAGCGGGGGGGAGCTCCGGGGAGCTGTTTTTT. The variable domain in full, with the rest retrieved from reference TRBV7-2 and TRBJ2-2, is GAGVSQSPSNKVTEKGKDVELRCDPISGHTALYWYRQSLGQGLEFLIYFQGNSAPDKSGLPSDRFSAERTGGSVSTLTIQRTQQEDSAVYLCASSWWLAGGSSGELFFGEGSRLTVL.

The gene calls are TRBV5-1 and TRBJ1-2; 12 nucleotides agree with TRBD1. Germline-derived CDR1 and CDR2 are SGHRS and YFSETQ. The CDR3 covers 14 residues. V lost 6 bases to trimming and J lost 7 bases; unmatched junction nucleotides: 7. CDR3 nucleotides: TGCGCCAGCAACTTACCGGGACAGGGGGCTGGCTACACCTTC. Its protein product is CASNLPGQGAGYTF.

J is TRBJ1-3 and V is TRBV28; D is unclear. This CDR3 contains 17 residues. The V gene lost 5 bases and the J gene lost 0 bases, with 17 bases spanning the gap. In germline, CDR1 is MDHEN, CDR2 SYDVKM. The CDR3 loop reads CASSKGLQFTSGNTIYF. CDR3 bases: TGTGCCAGCAGTAAAGGGCTACAGTTTACCTCTGGAAACACCATATATTTT.